The table lists the clone carrying this TCR beta chain with a few counts. Its antigen is as yet unknown. The CDR3 consists of 14 residues. V was clipped by 6 bases and J by 4 bases; unmatched bases: 8. CDR1 and CDR2 (germline): SQVTM, ANQGSEA. TCRdb reanalysed the RT-PCR reads using MiXCR and keeps one entry per CDR3 protein. The table has 500,000 to 600,000 distinct CDR3 sequences, 13% seen once. This sample is drawn from a study of response to subunit inactivated influenza vaccine. Findings of the study overall: The authors suggested that every seasonal influenza vaccination recruits few new T cells.

The receptor was isolated from a man over 45 who received an inactivated influenza vaccine. The input for sequencing was PBMCs from blood, taken 45 days after vaccination. The chain uses TRBV29-1 and TRBJ1-4; the match to TRBD1 covers 7 bases. CDR3 region: CSVATGYYNEKLFF. For the CDR3, the DNA is TGCAGCGTGGCGACAGGGTATTATAATGAAAAACTGTTTTTT.